The clone carrying this T cell receptor (beta chain) has ten or more counts. The sample is drawn from a study of T cells in Graves' hyperthyroidism and ophthalmopathy. Used for diagnoses were clinical symptoms, serum thyroxine and TRAb, thyroid ultrasound and orbital computed tomography. Trimming shortened V by 2 bases and J by 5 bases, and 6 bases separated the two germline ends. Germline values: CDR1 KGHSH, CDR2 LQKENI. The CDR3 covers 12 residues. TCR beta CDR3 region amplification was performed from RNA transcripts. First-round RT-PCR with HTBI primers amplified the TCR CDR3 region. TCRdb reprocessed the multiplex PCR reads via MiXCR and lists one record per CDR3 protein. This table holds hundreds of thousands of distinct CDR3 sequences, 15% to 20% found once.

The V and J genes are TRBV18 and TRBJ2-5; D call uncertain. This TCR was sampled from a woman aged 25-40 years with Graves' hyperthyroidism. Specimen: blood. CDR3 sequence (DNA): TGTGCCAGCTCACCAACCTCGGAGACCCAGTACTTC. Amino acid sequence: CASSPTSETQYF.